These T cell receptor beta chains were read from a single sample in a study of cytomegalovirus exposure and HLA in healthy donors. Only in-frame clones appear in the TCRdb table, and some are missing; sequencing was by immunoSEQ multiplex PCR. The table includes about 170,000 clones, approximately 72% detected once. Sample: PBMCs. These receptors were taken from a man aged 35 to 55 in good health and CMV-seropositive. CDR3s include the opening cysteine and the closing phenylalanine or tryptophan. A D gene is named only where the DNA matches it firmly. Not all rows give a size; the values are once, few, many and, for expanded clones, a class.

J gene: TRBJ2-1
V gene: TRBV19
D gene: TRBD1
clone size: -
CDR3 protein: CASSIRGPGRNEQFF
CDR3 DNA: TGTGCCAGTAGTATCAGGGGGCCAGGGAGAAATGAGCAGTTCTTC

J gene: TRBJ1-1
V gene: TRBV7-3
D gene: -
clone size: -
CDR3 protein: CASSVNPLGGVGMNTEAFF
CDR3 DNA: TGTGCCAGCAGCGTAAACCCCCTGGGAGGCGTGGGGATGAACACTGAAGCTTTCTTT

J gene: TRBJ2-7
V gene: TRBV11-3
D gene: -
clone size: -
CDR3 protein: CASSFSGSYEQYF
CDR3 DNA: TGTGCCAGCAGCTTCTCGGGTTCCTACGAGCAGTACTTC

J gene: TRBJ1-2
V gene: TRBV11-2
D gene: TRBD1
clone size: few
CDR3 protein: CASRITDRGPKPNYGYTF
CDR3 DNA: TGTGCCAGCAGGATTACGGACAGGGGGCCTAAACCCAACTATGGCTACACCTTC

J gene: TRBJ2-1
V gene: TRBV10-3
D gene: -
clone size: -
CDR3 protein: CAISDGTSSSYNEQFF
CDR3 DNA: TGTGCCATCAGTGACGGGACATCGAGCTCCTACAATGAGCAGTTCTTC

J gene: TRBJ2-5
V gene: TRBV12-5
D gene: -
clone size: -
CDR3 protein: CASGRGWEQYF
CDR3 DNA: TGTGCTAGTGGTCGAGGGTGGGAGCAGTACTTC

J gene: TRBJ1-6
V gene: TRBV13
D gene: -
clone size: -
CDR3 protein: CASSLRTAGFSPLHF
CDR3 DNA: TGTGCCAGCAGCTTAAGGACAGCAGGTTTTTCACCCCTCCACTTT

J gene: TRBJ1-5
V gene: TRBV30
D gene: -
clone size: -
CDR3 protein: CAWSLSNQPQHF
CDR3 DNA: TGTGCCTGGAGTCTTTCCAATCAGCCCCAGCATTTT

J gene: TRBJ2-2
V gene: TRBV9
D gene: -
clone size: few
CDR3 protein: CASRPPTGTGELFF
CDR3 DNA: TGTGCCAGCAGGCCCCCCACAGGGACCGGGGAGCTGTTTTTT

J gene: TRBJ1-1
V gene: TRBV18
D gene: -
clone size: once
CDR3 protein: CASSSERNTEAFF
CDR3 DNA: TGTGCCAGCTCATCCGAGAGGAACACTGAAGCTTTCTTT

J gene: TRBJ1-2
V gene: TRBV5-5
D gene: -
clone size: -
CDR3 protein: CASSLGRYLLIGGEGYTF
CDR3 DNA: TGTGCCAGCAGCTTGGGACGGTACCTCCTAATAGGGGGGGAGGGCTACACCTTC

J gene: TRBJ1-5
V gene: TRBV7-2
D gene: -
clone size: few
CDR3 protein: CASSTGMSNQPQHF
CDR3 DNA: TGTGCCAGCAGCACAGGGATGAGCAATCAGCCCCAGCATTTT

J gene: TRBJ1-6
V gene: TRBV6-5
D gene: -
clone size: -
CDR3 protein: CASSLPGYSPLHF
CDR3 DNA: TGTGCCAGCAGCCTCCCGGGTTATTCACCCCTCCACTTT

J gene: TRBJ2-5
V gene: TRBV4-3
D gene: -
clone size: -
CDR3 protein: CASSQEWGGETQYF
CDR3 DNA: TGCGCCAGCAGCCAAGAATGGGGGGGCGAGACCCAGTACTTC

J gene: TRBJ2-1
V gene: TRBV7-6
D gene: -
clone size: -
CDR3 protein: CASSLGQGGYNEQFF
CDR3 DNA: TGTGCCAGCAGCTTAGGGCAGGGGGGATACAATGAGCAGTTCTTC

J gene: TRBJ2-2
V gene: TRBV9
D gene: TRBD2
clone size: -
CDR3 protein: CASSVREGHTGELFF
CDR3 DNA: TGTGCCAGCAGCGTCAGGGAGGGTCACACCGGGGAGCTGTTTTTT

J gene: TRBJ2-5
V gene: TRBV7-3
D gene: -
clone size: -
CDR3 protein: CASSLDNQETQYF
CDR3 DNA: TGTGCCAGCAGCCTCGACAACCAAGAGACCCAGTACTTC

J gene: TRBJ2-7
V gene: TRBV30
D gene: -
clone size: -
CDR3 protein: CAWSVGTLRSYEQYF
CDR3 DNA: TGTGCCTGGAGTGTGGGCACCCTCCGGTCCTACGAGCAGTACTTC

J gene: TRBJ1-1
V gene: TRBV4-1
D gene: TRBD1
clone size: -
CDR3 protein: CASSLGQGDTEAFF
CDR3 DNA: TGCGCCAGCAGCCTGGGACAGGGCGACACTGAAGCTTTCTTT

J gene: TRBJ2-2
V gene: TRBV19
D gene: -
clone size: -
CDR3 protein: CASSPSYRQSLNTGELFF
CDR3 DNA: TGTGCCAGTAGTCCCTCATATCGACAAAGTTTAAACACCGGGGAGCTGTTTTTT

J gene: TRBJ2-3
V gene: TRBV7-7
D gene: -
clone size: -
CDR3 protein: CASSLAATDTQYF
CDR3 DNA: TGTGCTAGCAGCTTAGCGGCCACAGATACGCAGTATTTT

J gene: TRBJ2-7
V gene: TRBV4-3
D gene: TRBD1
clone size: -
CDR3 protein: CASSPGTVSGEQYF
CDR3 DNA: TGCGCCAGCAGCCCTGGGACAGTCTCTGGCGAGCAGTACTTC

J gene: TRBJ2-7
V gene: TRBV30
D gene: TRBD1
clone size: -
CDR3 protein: CAWSATQGGGQYF
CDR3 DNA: TGTGCCTGGAGCGCTACACAGGGGGGCGGACAGTACTTC

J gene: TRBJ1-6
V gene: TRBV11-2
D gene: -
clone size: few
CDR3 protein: CASSLVSRAESPLHF
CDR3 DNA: TGTGCCAGCAGCTTGGTTTCCAGGGCAGAATCACCCCTCCACTTT

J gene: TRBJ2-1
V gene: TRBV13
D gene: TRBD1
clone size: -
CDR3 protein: CASSLVVGTENNEQFF
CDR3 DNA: TGTGCCAGCAGCTTAGTTGTTGGGACAGAAAACAATGAGCAGTTCTTC

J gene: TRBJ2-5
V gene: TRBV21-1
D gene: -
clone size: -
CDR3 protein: CASSKRNGGARETQYF
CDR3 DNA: TGTGCCAGCAGCAAACGGAACGGGGGGGCGCGGGAGACCCAGTACTTC

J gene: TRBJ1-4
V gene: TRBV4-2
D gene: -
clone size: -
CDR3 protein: CASSPPGSSRTNEKLFF
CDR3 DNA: TGTGCCAGCAGCCCGCCCGGGAGTTCGAGAACTAATGAAAAACTGTTTTTT

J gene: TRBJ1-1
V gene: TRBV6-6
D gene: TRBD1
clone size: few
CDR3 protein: CASTDGQGNTEAFF
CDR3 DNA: TGTGCCAGCACCGACGGACAGGGGAACACTGAAGCTTTCTTT

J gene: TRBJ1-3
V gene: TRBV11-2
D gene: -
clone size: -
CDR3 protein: CASSLVLGADTIYF
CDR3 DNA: TGTGCCAGCAGCTTAGTTTTAGGGGCGGACACCATATATTTT

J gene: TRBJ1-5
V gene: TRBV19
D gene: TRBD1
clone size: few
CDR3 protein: CASSYQGQGVGQPQHF
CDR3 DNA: TGTGCCAGTAGCTACCAGGGACAGGGGGTCGGTCAGCCCCAGCATTTT

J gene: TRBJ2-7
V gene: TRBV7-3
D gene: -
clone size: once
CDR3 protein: CASSPSQAMVSYEQYF
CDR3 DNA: TGTGCCAGCAGCCCGAGCCAAGCGATGGTATCCTACGAGCAGTACTTC

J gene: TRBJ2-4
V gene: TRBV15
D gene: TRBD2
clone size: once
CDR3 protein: CATIPGLAGGPAKNIQYF
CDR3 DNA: TGTGCCACCATCCCCGGATTAGCGGGGGGGCCTGCCAAAAACATTCAGTACTTC

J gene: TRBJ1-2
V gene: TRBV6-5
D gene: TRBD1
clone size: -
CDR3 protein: CASSYSTGGTNYGYTF
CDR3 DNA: TGTGCCAGCAGTTACTCGACAGGGGGAACTAACTATGGCTACACCTTC

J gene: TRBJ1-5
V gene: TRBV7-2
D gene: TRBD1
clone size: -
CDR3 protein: CASSRTGSNQPQHF
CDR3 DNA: TGTGCCAGCAGCCGGACAGGGAGCAATCAGCCCCAGCATTTT

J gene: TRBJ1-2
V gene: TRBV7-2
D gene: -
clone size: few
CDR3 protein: CASSLGPRSGNYGYTF
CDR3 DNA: TGTGCCAGCAGCTTAGGGCCCCGGTCGGGTAACTATGGCTACACCTTC

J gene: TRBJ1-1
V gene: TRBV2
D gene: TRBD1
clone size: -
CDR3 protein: CASRASQGRTEAFF
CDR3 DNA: TGTGCCAGCAGGGCTTCACAGGGGAGGACTGAAGCTTTCTTT

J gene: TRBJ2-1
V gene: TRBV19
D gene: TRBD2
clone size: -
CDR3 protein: CASSMGGSSYNEQFF
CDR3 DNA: TGTGCCAGTAGTATGGGGGGGAGCTCCTACAATGAGCAGTTCTTC

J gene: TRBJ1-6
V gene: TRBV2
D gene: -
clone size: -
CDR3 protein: CASRGVFTLHF
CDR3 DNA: TGTGCCAGCAGAGGGGTTTTCACCCTCCACTTT

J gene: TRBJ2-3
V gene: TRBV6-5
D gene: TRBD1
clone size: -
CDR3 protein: CASRNGQGADTQYF
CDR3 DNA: TGTGCCAGCAGAAACGGACAGGGGGCGGATACGCAGTATTTT

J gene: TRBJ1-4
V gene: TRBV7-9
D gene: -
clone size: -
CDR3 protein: CASSLRGTGSFNEKLFF
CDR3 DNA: TGTGCCAGCAGCTTACGTGGCACAGGGTCTTTTAATGAAAAACTGTTTTTT

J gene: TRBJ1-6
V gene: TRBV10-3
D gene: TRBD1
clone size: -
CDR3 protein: CAISDFSPGQGTYNSPLHF
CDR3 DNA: TGTGCCATCAGTGATTTTTCACCGGGACAGGGGACCTATAATTCACCCCTCCACTTT

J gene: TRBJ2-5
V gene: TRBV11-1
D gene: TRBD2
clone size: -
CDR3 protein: CASSSLAGAETQYF
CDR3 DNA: TGTGCCAGCAGCTCACTAGCGGGGGCAGAGACCCAGTACTTC

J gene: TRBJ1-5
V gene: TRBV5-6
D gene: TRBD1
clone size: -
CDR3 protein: CASSLQGRNQPQHF
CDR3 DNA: TGTGCCAGCAGCCTACAGGGGCGCAATCAGCCCCAGCATTTT

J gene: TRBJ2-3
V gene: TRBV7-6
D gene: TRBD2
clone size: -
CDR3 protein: CASSLGASGGLGDTQYF
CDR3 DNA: TGTGCCAGCAGCTTAGGGGCTAGCGGGGGGCTCGGAGATACGCAGTATTTT

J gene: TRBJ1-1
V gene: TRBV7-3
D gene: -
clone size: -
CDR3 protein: CASSLRQDTEAFF
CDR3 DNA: TGTGCCAGCAGCTTACGACAGGACACTGAAGCTTTCTTT

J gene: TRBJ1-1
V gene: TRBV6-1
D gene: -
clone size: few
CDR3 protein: CASRRGDTEAFF
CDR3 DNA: TGTGCCAGCAGGCGGGGGGACACTGAAGCTTTCTTT

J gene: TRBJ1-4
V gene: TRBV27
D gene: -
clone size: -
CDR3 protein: CASSLSGVREKLFF
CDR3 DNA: TGTGCCAGCAGTTTATCAGGGGTTAGGGAAAAACTGTTTTTT

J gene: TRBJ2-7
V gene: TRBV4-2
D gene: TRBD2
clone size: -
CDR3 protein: CASSQGASGDYEQYF
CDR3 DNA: TGTGCCAGCAGCCAAGGGGCTAGCGGGGACTACGAGCAGTACTTC

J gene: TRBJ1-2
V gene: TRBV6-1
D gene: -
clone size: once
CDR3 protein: CASNEDRIYGYTF
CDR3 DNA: TGTGCCAGCAACGAAGACAGGATATATGGCTACACCTTC

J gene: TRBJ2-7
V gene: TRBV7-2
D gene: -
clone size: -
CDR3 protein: CASSLGGAGAYEQYF
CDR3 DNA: TGTGCCAGCAGCTTAGGTGGAGCAGGGGCCTACGAGCAGTACTTC

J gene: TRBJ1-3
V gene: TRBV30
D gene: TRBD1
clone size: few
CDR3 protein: CAWRPGQWTTIYF
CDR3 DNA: TGTGCCTGGAGGCCGGGACAGTGGACTACCATATATTTT

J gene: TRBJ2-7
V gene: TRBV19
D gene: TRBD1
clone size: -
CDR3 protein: CASSTDRDPQQYF
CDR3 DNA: TGTGCCAGTAGTACCGACAGGGACCCTCAGCAGTACTTC

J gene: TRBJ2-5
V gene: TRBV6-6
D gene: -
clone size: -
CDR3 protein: CASSHTGHLETQYF
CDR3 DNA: TGTGCCAGCAGTCATACGGGACATTTGGAGACCCAGTACTTC

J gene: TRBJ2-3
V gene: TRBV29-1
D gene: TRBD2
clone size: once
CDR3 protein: CSVERTSGYTDTQYF
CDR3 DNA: TGCAGCGTTGAAAGGACTAGCGGGTACACAGATACGCAGTATTTT

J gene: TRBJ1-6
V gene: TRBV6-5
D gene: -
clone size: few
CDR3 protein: CASDTSGGYNSPLHF
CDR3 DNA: TGTGCCAGCGATACATCAGGTGGCTATAATTCACCCCTCCACTTT

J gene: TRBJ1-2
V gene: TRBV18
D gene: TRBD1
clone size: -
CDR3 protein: CASSPLPEQGAFGYTF
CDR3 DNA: TGTGCCAGCTCACCCCTCCCAGAGCAGGGGGCGTTTGGCTACACCTTC

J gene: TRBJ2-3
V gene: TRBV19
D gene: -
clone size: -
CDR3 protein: CASTQGGSVTDTQYF
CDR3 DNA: TGTGCCAGTACTCAGGGAGGAAGTGTGACAGATACGCAGTATTTT